In this sample, the clone carrying this TCR beta chain turned up once. Its antigen is not identified. The record originates from a study of Tregs in tolerant kidney transplant recipients. Whole-study results and caveats: No direct test of biological reproducibility was done here. Validation in larger populations is needed because few patients were studied. Activated donor B cell expansion appeared to reveal the most relevant donor-specific TCRbeta repertoire.

CDR1 and CDR2 (germline): LGHNT, FRNRAP. V was trimmed by 1 base and J by 0 bases, leaving 9 bases between them. The CDR3 runs 15 residues. Assay: immunoSEQ multiplex PCR; the TCRdb copy retains only in-frame clones and omits some. The table records around 230,000 clones, 80% to 85% of them present only once. Unstimulated Tregs (CD4+CD25+CD127-) and CD4+CD25- non-Tregs were sorted from PBMCs. The source is a human donor in good health. The chain employs TRBV12-5 and TRBJ1-2, with a tentative D call TRBD1 (6 bases). Material for sequencing was CD4+ T cells from blood. CDR3 in DNA: TGTGCTAGTGGTTTGGCGACAGGAGCTAACTATGGCTACACCTTC. It is translated as CASGLATGANYGYTF.